The table lists the clone carrying this T cell receptor (beta chain) with many counts. V shed 6 bases and J 3 bases; nucleotides not matched to a gene: 4. The CDR3 runs 14 residues. The data stem from a study of T-cell reconstitution after alpha-beta-depleted transplantation in children. TCRbeta library preparation incorporated unique molecular identifiers. From the PCR reads, TCRdb called clonotypes with MiXCR, one entry per CDR3 protein. The profile covers about 110,000 distinct CDR3 sequences, with about 9.4% appearing a single time and approximately 7.6% taken by the ten largest. The receptor was isolated from a human donor who donated a stem cell graft to a child with acute lymphoblastic leukemia. The rearrangement joins TRBV12-3 or TRBV12-4 to TRBJ2-2; 7 nucleotides align to TRBD2. This specimen was PBMCs from the stem cell graft donor, taken from the stem cell graft. CDR3 protein: CASRPSGYTGELFF. The CDR3 nucleotides are TGTGCCAGCAGACCTAGCGGTTACACCGGGGAGCTGTTTTTT.